The clone carrying this T cell receptor beta chain has only a few counts. Antigen: not known. The data stem from a study of identical twins. Study-wide results and limits: Carriage of fewer insertions was seen in abundant cord blood beta clonotypes, whereas memory repertoires showed none. Beta out-of-frame sequences showed weaker excess sharing between twins.

TCRdb called the 5' RACE reads again in MiXCR, with one record for every CDR3 protein. The top ten hold under 10% of the sample, which has 350,000 to 400,000 distinct CDR3 sequences, around 9.7% seen once. The CDR3 loop spans 15 amino acids. V trimming: 5 bases; J trimming: 4 bases; junction bases outside the gene matches: 12. The germline V gene encodes CDR1 DFQATT and CDR2 SNEGSKA (reference sequence). The TCR sequence derives from a woman between 45 and 60 years old in good health. V and J are TRBV20-1 and TRBJ2-7; 9 bases are shared with TRBD2. Material for sequencing was naive T cells sorted from blood. The CDR3 nucleotides read TGCAGTGCTTCAAGCTTAGCGGGAGTAAGGTACGAGCAGTACTTC. Amino acids: CSASSLAGVRYEQYF.